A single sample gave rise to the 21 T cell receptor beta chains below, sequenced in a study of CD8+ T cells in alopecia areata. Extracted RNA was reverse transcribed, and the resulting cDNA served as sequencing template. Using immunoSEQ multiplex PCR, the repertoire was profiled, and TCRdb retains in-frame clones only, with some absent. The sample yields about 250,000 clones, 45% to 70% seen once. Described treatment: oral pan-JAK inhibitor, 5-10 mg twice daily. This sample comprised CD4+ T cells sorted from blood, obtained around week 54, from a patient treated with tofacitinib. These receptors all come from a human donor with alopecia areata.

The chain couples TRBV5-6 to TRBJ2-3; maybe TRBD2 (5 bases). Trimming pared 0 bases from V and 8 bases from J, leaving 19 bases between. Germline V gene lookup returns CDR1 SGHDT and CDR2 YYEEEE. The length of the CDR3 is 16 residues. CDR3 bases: TGTGCCAGCAGCTTGGGGCCCGCGGGTGTTGTGGTTACGCAGTATTTT. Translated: CASSLGPAGVVVTQYF.

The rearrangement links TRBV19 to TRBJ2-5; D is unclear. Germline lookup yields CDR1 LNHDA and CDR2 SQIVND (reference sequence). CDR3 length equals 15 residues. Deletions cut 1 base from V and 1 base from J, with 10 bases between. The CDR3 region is CASSIARTGQETQYF. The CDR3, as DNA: TGTGCCAGTAGTATAGCCCGGACGGGCCAAGAGACCCAGTACTTC.

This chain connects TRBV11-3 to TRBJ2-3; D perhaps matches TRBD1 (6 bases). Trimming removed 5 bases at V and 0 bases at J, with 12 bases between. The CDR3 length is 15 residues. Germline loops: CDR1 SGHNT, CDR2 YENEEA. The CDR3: CASSPGTSSTDTQYF. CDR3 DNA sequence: TGTGCCAGCAGCCCCGGGACATCGAGCACAGATACGCAGTATTTT.

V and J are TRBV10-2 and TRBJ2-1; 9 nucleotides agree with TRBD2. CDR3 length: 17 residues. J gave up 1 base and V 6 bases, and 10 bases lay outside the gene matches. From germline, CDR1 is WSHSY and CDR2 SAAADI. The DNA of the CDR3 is TGCGCCAGCAGGGGTCCTCTAGCGGGGCGATCCTACAATGAGCAGTTCTTC. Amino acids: CASRGPLAGRSYNEQFF.

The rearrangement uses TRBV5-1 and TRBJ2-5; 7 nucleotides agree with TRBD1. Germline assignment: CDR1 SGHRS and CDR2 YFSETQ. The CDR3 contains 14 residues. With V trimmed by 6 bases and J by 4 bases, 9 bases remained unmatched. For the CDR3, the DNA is TGCGCCAGCACCACCGGGACAGAAGGAGAGACCCAGTACTTC. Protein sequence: CASTTGTEGETQYF.

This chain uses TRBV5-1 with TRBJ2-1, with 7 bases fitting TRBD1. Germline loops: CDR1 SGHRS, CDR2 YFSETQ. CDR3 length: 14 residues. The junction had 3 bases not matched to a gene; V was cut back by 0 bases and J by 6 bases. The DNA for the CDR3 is TGCGCCAGCAGCTTGGGACAGGGTATCAATGAGCAGTTCTTC. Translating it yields CASSLGQGINEQFF.

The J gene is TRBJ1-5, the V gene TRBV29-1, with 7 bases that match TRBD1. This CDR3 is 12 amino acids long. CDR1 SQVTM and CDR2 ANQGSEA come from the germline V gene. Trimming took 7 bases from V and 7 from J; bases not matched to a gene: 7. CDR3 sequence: CSAGDRGQPQHF. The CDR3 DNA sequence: TGCAGCGCCGGGGACAGAGGACAGCCCCAGCATTTT.

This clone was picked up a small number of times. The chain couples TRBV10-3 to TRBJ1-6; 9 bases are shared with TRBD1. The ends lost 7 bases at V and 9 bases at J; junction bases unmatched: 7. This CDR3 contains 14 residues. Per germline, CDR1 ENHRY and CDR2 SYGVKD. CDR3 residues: CAIKPGQGSSPLHF. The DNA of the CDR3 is TGTGCCATCAAACCAGGACAGGGGAGTTCACCCCTCCACTTT.

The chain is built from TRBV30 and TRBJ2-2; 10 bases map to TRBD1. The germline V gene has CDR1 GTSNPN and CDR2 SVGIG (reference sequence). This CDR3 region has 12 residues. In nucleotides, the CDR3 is TGTGCTCGGACAGGGGGAGGCGGGGAGCTGTTTTTT. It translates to CARTGGGGELFF.

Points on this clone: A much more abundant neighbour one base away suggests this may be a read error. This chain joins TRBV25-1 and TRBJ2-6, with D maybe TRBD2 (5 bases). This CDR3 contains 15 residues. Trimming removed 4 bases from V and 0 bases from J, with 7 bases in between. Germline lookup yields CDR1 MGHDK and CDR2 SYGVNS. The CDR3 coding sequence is TGTGCCAGCAGTGTCCGGGGCTCTGGGGCCAACGTCCTGACTTTC. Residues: CASSVRGSGANVLTF.

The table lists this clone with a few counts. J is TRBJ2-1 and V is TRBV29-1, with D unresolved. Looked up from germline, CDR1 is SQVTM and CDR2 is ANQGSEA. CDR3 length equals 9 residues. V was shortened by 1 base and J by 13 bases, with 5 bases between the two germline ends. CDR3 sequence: CSVEGLQFF. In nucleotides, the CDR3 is TGCAGCGTTGAAGGTCTCCAGTTCTTC.

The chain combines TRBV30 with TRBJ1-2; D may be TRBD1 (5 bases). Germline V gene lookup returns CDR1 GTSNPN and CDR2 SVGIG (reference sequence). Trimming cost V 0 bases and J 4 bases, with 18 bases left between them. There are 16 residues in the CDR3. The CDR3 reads CAWSVRAVAGPYGYTF. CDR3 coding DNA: TGTGCCTGGAGTGTACGGGCGGTGGCAGGGCCCTATGGCTACACCTTC.

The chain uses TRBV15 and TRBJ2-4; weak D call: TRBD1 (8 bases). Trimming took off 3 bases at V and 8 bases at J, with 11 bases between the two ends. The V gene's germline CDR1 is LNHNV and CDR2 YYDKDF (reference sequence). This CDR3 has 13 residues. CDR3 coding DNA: TGTGCCACCAGCAGCACAGGGGGGGACATTCAGTACTTC. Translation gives CATSSTGGDIQYF.

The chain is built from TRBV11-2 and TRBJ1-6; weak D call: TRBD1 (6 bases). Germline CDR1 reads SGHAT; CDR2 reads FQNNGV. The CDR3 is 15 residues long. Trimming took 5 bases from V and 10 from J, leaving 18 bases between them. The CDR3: CASSVSSGVGSPLHF. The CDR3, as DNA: TGTGCCAGCAGCGTCAGCTCAGGGGTCGGATCACCCCTCCACTTT.

The CDR3 coding sequence is TGTGCCACCAGCAGAGATTTAATGGGGCTCGGCTATGGCTACACCTTC. Amino acids: CATSRDLMGLGYGYTF. The chain links TRBV15 to TRBJ1-2, with a possible D match to TRBD1 (5 bases). Germline lookup yields CDR1 LNHNV and CDR2 YYDKDF (reference sequence). The V gene lost 0 bases and the J gene lost 4 bases, with 15 bases spanning the gap. The length of the CDR3 is 16 residues.

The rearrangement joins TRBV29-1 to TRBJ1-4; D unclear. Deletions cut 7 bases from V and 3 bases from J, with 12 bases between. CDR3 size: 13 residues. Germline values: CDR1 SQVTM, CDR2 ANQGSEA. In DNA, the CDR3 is TGCAGCGCAAAACACGGGTCTAATGAAAAACTGTTTTTT. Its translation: CSAKHGSNEKLFF.

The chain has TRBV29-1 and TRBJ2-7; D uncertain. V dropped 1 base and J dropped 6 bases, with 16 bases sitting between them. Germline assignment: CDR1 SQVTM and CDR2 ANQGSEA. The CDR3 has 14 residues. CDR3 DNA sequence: TGCAGCGTTGAAGCAGATGCAGGTCCGGGCGAGCAGTACTTC. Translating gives CSVEADAGPGEQYF.

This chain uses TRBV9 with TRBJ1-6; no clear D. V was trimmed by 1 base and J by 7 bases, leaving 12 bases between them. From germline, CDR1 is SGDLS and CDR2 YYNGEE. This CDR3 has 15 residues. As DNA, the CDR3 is TGTGCCAGCAGCGTAACGGGGTTGGGGAATTCACCCCTCCACTTT. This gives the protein CASSVTGLGNSPLHF.

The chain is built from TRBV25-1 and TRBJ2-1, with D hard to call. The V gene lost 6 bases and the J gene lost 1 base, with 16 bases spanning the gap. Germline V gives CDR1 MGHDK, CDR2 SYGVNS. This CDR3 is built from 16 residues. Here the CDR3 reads CASSLGNTLSYNEQFF. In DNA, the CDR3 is TGTGCCAGCAGCCTGGGGAACACCTTATCCTACAATGAGCAGTTCTTC.

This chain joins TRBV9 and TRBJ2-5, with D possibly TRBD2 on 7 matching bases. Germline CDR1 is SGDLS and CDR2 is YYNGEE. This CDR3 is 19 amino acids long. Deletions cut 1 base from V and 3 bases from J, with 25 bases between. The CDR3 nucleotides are TGTGCCAGCAGCGTAACCCCCCGTCTTGGGGGGGGCCGAGAAGAGACCCAGTACTTC. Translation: CASSVTPRLGGGREETQYF.

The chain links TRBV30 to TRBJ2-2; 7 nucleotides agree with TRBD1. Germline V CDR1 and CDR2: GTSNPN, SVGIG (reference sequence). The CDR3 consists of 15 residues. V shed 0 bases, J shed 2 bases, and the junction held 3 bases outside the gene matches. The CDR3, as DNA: TGTGCCTGGAGTGTACAGGGGACCAACACCGGGGAGCTGTTTTTT. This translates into CAWSVQGTNTGELFF.